This T cell receptor (beta chain) was sequenced in a study of patients and donors after allogeneic stem cell transplantation. TCRdb re-analysed the RT-PCR reads in MiXCR, keeping a single row per CDR3 protein. The sample has approximately 170,000 distinct CDR3 sequences; about 24% are singletons. Germline V gives CDR1 ENHRY, CDR2 SYGVKD. V was trimmed by 5 bases and J by 6 bases, leaving 14 bases between them. This CDR3 comprises 14 residues. The receptor's source is a human donor who was either an allogeneic HSCT recipient or a stem cell or donor lymphocyte infusion donor (not recorded which). It is not recorded whose cells these are; they may come from a transplant donor. The chain combines TRBV10-3 with TRBJ2-1; D not resolved. Material for sequencing was blood, either unsorted or a sorted T cell fraction (not recorded which). The CDR3 protein is CAISPRLKSNEQFF. CDR3 nucleotides: TGTGCCATCAGTCCCCGCCTTAAATCCAATGAGCAGTTCTTC.